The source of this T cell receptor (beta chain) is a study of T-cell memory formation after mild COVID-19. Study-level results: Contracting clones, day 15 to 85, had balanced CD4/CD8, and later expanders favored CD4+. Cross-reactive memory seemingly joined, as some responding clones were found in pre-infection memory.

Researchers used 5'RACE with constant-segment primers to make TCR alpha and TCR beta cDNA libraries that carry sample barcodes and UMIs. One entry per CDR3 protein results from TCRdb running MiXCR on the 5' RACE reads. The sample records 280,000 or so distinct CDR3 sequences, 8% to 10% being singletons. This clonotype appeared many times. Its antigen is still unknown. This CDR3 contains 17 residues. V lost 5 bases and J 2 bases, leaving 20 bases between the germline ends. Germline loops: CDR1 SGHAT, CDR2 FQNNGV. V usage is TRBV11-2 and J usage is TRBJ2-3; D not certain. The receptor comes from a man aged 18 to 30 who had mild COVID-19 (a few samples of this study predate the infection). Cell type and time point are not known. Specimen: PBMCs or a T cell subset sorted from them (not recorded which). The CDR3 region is CASSPSEKSLLTDTQYF. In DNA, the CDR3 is TGTGCCAGCAGCCCTAGTGAGAAGAGCTTACTCACAGATACGCAGTATTTT. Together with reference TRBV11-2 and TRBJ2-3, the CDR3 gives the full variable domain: EAGVAQSPRYKIIEKRQSVAFWCNPISGHATLYWYQQILGQGPKLLIQFQNNGVVDDSQLPKDRFSAERLKGVDSTLKIQPAKLEDSAVYLCASSPSEKSLLTDTQYFGPGTRLTVL.